This TCR beta chain was documented in a study of early T cells in non-severe SARS-CoV-2 infection. As part of library construction, unique molecular identifiers were attached to individual cDNA molecules. TCRdb reanalysed the 5' RACE reads using MiXCR and keeps one entry per CDR3 protein. The data hold tens of thousands of distinct CDR3 sequences, with under 15% observed a single time. With V trimmed by 0 bases and J by 3 bases, 6 bases remained unmatched. In germline, CDR1 is MNHEY, CDR2 SVGAGI. This CDR3 spans 19 amino acids. The sequence was collected from an adult who was a healthcare worker with PCR-confirmed SARS-CoV-2 infection or an uninfected control (not recorded which). The chain joins TRBV6-5 to TRBJ2-6, with 12 bases that match TRBD1. The specimen was whole blood. The CDR3 here is CASSYSPGQGAGGANVLTF. DNA of the CDR3: TGTGCCAGCAGTTACTCGCCGGGACAGGGGGCTGGTGGGGCCAACGTCCTGACTTTC.